The T cell receptor beta chain under discussion was sequenced for a study of blood T cell repertoires in COVID-19. Study as a whole: Sites across the United States, Italy and Spain contributed samples from acute and convalescent COVID-19.

The CDR3 loop spans 13 amino acids. Germline V gene lookup returns CDR1 MDHEN and CDR2 SYDVKM. Trimming removed 3 bases from V and 6 bases from J; junction bases left unmatched: 3. Assay used: immunoSEQ multiplex PCR; TCRdb lists only in-frame clones, some missing. The sample carries more than 200,000 clones, around 84% recorded once. This TCR was sampled from a man younger than 45 with acute COVID-19. The sample comprised PBMCs or T cells enriched from blood (not recorded which). The chain employs TRBV28 and TRBJ1-1, with 8 bases that match TRBD1. CDR3 sequence reads: CASSLTGDSEAFF. The CDR3 DNA reads as TGTGCCAGCAGTTTGACAGGGGATTCTGAAGCTTTCTTT.